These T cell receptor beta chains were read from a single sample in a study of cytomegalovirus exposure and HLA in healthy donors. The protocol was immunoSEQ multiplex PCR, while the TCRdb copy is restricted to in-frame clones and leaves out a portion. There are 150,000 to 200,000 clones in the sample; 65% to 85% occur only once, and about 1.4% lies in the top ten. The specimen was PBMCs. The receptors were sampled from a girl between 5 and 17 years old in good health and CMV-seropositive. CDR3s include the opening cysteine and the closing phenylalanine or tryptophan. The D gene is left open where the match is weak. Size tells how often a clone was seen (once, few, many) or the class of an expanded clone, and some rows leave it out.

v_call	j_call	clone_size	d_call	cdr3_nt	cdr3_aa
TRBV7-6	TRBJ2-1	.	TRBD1	TGTGCCAGCAGCTGGGCAGGGGGCGCTTCAGATGAGCAGTTCTTC	CASSWAGGASDEQFF
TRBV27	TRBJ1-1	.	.	TGTGCCAGCAGTTTTGGCGGGCCGAACACTGAAGCTTTCTTT	CASSFGGPNTEAFF
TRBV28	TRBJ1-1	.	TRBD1	TGTGCCAGCAGAAACGGACAGGCCTACTACATGAACACTGAAGCTTTCTTT	CASRNGQAYYMNTEAFF
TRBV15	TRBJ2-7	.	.	TGCGCCACCAGCAGAGAATCGGGAACCTACGAGCAGTACTTC	CATSRESGTYEQYF
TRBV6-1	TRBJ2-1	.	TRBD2	TGTGCCAGCAGAGCGGGACTAGCGGGCCATTTCGGGCAGTTCTTC	CASRAGLAGHFGQFF
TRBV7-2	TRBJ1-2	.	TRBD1	TGTGCCAAAAGTGGCAGGGGGAACTATGGCTACACCTTC	CAKSGRGNYGYTF
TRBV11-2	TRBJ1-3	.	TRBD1	TGTGCCAGCAGCGCCCGGGACAGGAGCTCTGGAAACACCATATATTTT	CASSARDRSSGNTIYF
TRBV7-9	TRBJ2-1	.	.	TGTGCCACCGGGGGGCCAACCTCCTACAATGAGCAGTTCTTC	CATGGPTSYNEQFF
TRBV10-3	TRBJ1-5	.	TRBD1	TGTGCCATCAGTACCGGGACAGGCATCCTTAGCAATCAGCCCCAGCATTTT	CAISTGTGILSNQPQHF
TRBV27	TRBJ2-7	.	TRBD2	TGTGCCAGCAGTTTATCAGCGGGAGTCCTCTACGAGCAGTACTTC	CASSLSAGVLYEQYF
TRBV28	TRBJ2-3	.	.	TGTGCCAGTGAGGAGGAGGGGAGCACAGATACGCAGTATTTT	CASEEEGSTDTQYF
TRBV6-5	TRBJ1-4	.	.	TGTGCCAGCAGTTACTACCGACGGGGAGATGAAAAACTGTTTTTT	CASSYYRRGDEKLFF
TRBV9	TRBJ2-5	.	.	TGTGCCAGCAGCTTCCGGGACTTCCAAGAGACCCAGTACTTC	CASSFRDFQETQYF
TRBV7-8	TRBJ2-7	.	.	TGTGCCAGCAGCTTAGGGGTGGCGGGGTACGAGCAGTACTTC	CASSLGVAGYEQYF
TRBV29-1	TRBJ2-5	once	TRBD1	TGCAGCGCTCCGACAGGGGTTGGCCAAGAGACCCAGTACTTC	CSAPTGVGQETQYF
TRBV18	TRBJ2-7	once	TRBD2	TGTGCCAGCTCACCGGGAGCGGGAAGCTCCTACGAGCAGTACTTC	CASSPGAGSSYEQYF
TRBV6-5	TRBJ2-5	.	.	TGTGCCAGCAGTTACCCGAATAGCGGGACCCAGTACTTC	CASSYPNSGTQYF
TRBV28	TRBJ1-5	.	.	TGTGCCAGCAGTTTTCAGGTTCAGCCCCAGCATTTT	CASSFQVQPQHF
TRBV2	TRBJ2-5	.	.	TGTGCCAGCAGTGAAACAGGGCGAGAGACCCAGTACTTC	CASSETGRETQYF
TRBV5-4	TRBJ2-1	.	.	TGTGCCAGCAGCTTGGAGAGTCGGCGGAACAATGAGCAGTTCTTC	CASSLESRRNNEQFF
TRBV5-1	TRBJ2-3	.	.	TGCGCCAGCAGCTTGGTGGGAGAAGATACGCAGTATTTT	CASSLVGEDTQYF
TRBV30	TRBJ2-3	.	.	TGTGCCTGGAGTGTACGGGGTACGCAGTATTTT	CAWSVRGTQYF
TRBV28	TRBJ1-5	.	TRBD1	TGTGCCAGCAGTTTAAGGGGGACAGGGAGTCAGCCCCAGCATTTT	CASSLRGTGSQPQHF
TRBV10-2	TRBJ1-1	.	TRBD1	TGCGCCAGCAGCGACAGGGGATACACTGAAGCTTTCTTT	CASSDRGYTEAFF
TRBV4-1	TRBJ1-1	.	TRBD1	TGCGCCAGCAGGGGGGACAGGGTGTCATGGCACACTGAAGCTTTCTTT	CASRGDRVSWHTEAFF
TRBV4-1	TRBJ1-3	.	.	TGCGCCAGCAGCCGACTACAGGGTGGGGACTCTGGAAACACCATATATTTT	CASSRLQGGDSGNTIYF
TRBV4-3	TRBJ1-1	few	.	TGCGCCAGCAGCCAAGATTTGGCAGGGCGGAACACTGAAGCTTTCTTT	CASSQDLAGRNTEAFF